These 6 T cell receptor beta chains share one sample of origin, sequenced in a study of blood T cells in healthy people across ages. The authors ran a second PCR of about 6 to 11 cycles using a sample-barcoded 5' primer and a J-beta primer mix. TCRdb fed the 5' RACE reads into MiXCR, producing one record per CDR3 protein. The sample has approximately 780,000 distinct CDR3 sequences; under 30% are singletons. These data were likewise used in another study, on T cells of mothers and their children.

The sample consisted of blood. The source of these receptors is a boy younger than 18 in good health.

The J gene is TRBJ2-1, the V gene TRBV20-1, with 7 bases matching TRBD2. Germline V gene lookup returns CDR1 DFQATT and CDR2 SNEGSKA (reference sequence). The CDR3 extends over 14 amino acids. V shed 3 bases and J 4 bases; nucleotides not matched to a gene: 6. CDR3 sequence: CSARGGVGYNEQFF. CDR3 DNA sequence: TGCAGTGCTAGGGGAGGGGTTGGATACAATGAGCAGTTCTTC.

This clonotype was seen only a few times. The rearrangement uses TRBV12-3 or TRBV12-4 and TRBJ2-1, with TRBD2 matching 8 bases. TRBJ2-5 explains the end of the DNA better; the J call may be wrong. The length of the CDR3 is 16 residues. The CDR3 region is CASTPVRAGAGGTQYF. Here the CDR3 DNA reads TGTGCCAGCACCCCAGTCCGAGCGGGGGCCGGGGGGACCCAGTACTTC.

The chain employs TRBV18 and TRBJ2-1, with 7 bases identical to TRBD1. This CDR3 is 15 amino acids long. Germline lookup yields CDR1 KGHSH and CDR2 LQKENI. The ends lost 2 bases at V and 8 bases at J; junction bases unmatched: 9. The CDR3 coding sequence is TGTGCCAGCTCACCAGCTGGCAGGGGGACGGATGAGCAGTTCTTC. Its protein product is CASSPAGRGTDEQFF.

In this sample, this clonotype turned up once. V usage is TRBV20-1 and J usage is TRBJ2-3; D might be TRBD2 (6 bases). This CDR3 region has 14 residues. Trimming took 5 bases from V and 2 from J, leaving 14 bases between them. Germline loops: CDR1 DFQATT, CDR2 SNEGSKA (reference sequence). Here the CDR3 reads CSAPTGLDTDTQYF. The CDR3 coding sequence is TGCAGTGCTCCCACGGGACTGGACACAGATACGCAGTATTTT.

This chain uses TRBV20-1 with TRBJ1-2, with TRBD1 identical over 8 bases. The length of the CDR3 is 13 residues. From germline, CDR1 is DFQATT and CDR2 SNEGSKA (reference sequence). CDR3 nucleotides: TGCAGCACAAACGAAGCTGACAGGGGTGGCTACACCTTC. Amino acids: CSTNEADRGGYTF.

The chain uses TRBV20-1 and TRBJ1-2, with TRBD1 matching over 10 bases. From germline, CDR1 is DFQATT and CDR2 SNEGSKA (reference sequence). Unmatched junction bases numbered 7, after V lost 6 bases and J lost 6 bases. There are 13 residues in the CDR3. CDR3 amino acids: CSAPRTGGDGYTF. The DNA of the CDR3 is TGCAGTGCCCCCAGGACAGGGGGTGATGGCTACACCTTC.